Listed below are T cell receptor beta chains from one sample, sequenced in a study of T cells in Graves' hyperthyroidism and ophthalmopathy. One entry per CDR3 protein, called by TCRdb with MiXCR from the multiplex PCR reads. This table holds some 300,000 distinct CDR3 sequences, around 15% found once. The material sequenced was blood. All receptors come from a woman aged 40 to 50 with Graves' hyperthyroidism. The CDR3 runs from the conserved cysteine through the conserved F or W. A D gene is named only where the DNA matches it firmly. Clone size is given for some rows only: seen once, a few or many times, or a class if the clone is expanded.

DNA	CDR3	size	J	D	V
TGTGCCAGCTCACCGGTCGGTACGGAGACCCAGTACTTC	CASSPVGTETQYF	many	TRBJ2-5	NA	TRBV18
TGTGCCAGCAGCCAAGGAGGCTCTGGGGGGGCTCGTGAAAAACTGTTTTTT	CASSQGGSGGAREKLFF	few	TRBJ1-4	NA	TRBV3-1
TGTGCCAGCAACGCCCAAGTGACTGACTCCTACGAGCAGTACTTC	CASNAQVTDSYEQYF	many	TRBJ2-7	NA	TRBV28
TGTGCCAGCAGCCAGACCGCGACGCCTTACAATGAGCAGTTCTTC	CASSQTATPYNEQFF	NA	TRBJ2-1	NA	TRBV3-1
TGTGCCAGCAGACTGACAGACACTGAAGCTTTCTTT	CASRLTDTEAFF	many	TRBJ1-1	NA	TRBV6-1
TGCGCCAGCAGCGAACTGACTAGCGGGGCCTACAATGAGCAGTTCTTC	CASSELTSGAYNEQFF	many	TRBJ2-1	TRBD2	TRBV5-1
TGTGCCAGCAGCTCCGGGGACCCCCAAGAGACCCAGTACTTC	CASSSGDPQETQYF	many	TRBJ2-5	NA	TRBV7-9
TGTGCCAGCAGAGCTACAGGGGTTACTGAAGCTTTCTTT	CASRATGVTEAFF	many	TRBJ1-1	TRBD1	TRBV2
TGTGCCAGCTCACCACAAGGGGATACCTACAATGAGCAGTTCTTC	CASSPQGDTYNEQFF	NA	TRBJ2-1	NA	TRBV18
TGTGCCAGCTCACAGGACAGGGTCAACACCGGGGAGCTGTTTTTT	CASSQDRVNTGELFF	NA	TRBJ2-2	TRBD1	TRBV18
TGTGCCAGCAGTTCCGGACCGGTGGGCTATGGCTACACCTTC	CASSSGPVGYGYTF	NA	TRBJ1-2	NA	TRBV27
TGCAGTGCTAGCACTAGGACAGGGGGCTCGGGGTGGGATCAGCCCCAGCATTTT	CSASTRTGGSGWDQPQHF	few	TRBJ1-5	TRBD1	TRBV20-1
TGTGCCAGCAGCCCTTTGAACACTGAAGCTTTCTTT	CASSPLNTEAFF	many	TRBJ1-1	NA	TRBV28
TGTGCCTGGAGTGTGATCCAGACCTACCGAACTGGGGCCAACGTCCTGACTTTC	CAWSVIQTYRTGANVLTF	NA	TRBJ2-6	NA	TRBV30
TGTGCCAGCAGCTGGGGACGTCTTAGCACAGATACGCAGTATTTT	CASSWGRLSTDTQYF	many	TRBJ2-3	NA	TRBV5-8
TGCGCCAGCAGCCAAGCGTACAGGCTAGCTAACTATGGCTACACCTTC	CASSQAYRLANYGYTF	many	TRBJ1-2	NA	TRBV4-1
TGTGCCAGCAGTCTACAGGAGAACACTGAAGCTTTCTTT	CASSLQENTEAFF	many	TRBJ1-1	NA	TRBV12-3/TRBV12-4
TGTGCCACCAGTGACCCGGGACAGACCGGCTATGGCTACACCTTC	CATSDPGQTGYGYTF	few	TRBJ1-2	TRBD1	TRBV24-1
TGTGCCAGCAGCTTAGATCGGCGGACTAGCGGCCCGTACTTC	CASSLDRRTSGPYF	few	TRBJ2-5	TRBD2	TRBV7-9
TGCAGTGCTAGAGATAAGGGTAGGACAGGGGGAATATATAACTATGGCTACACCTTC	CSARDKGRTGGIYNYGYTF	few	TRBJ1-2	TRBD1	TRBV20-1
TGCGCCAGCAGCTTGGACAGGGGGGCCCGCACAGATACGCAGTATTTT	CASSLDRGARTDTQYF	many	TRBJ2-3	TRBD1	TRBV5-1
TGTGCCAGCAGCCCTGACGGGACAGTCGTTGGTCAGCCCCAGCATTTT	CASSPDGTVVGQPQHF	many	TRBJ1-5	TRBD1	TRBV12-3/TRBV12-4
TGTGCCAGCAGCTTTAGTAGCGGAACCTACAATGAGCAGTTCTTC	CASSFSSGTYNEQFF	many	TRBJ2-1	NA	TRBV7-9
TGTGCCAGTTCAGGGAGGGGGGCGCGGAGCAATCAGCCCCAGCATTTT	CASSGRGARSNQPQHF	NA	TRBJ1-5	NA	TRBV19
TGTGCCAGCAGCTTAGAGAAGCCCAAAGATACGCAGTATTTT	CASSLEKPKDTQYF	many	TRBJ2-3	NA	TRBV7-3
TGTGCCAGCAGCGGAGCTCCAGGGGAAAAACTGTTTTTT	CASSGAPGEKLFF	many	TRBJ1-4	NA	TRBV9
TGTGCCAGCAGTCCGGGGGTGGATAACTATGGCTACACCTTC	CASSPGVDNYGYTF	many	TRBJ1-2	NA	TRBV6-1
TGTGCCAGCAGCCAACAGGGAGTAGGTGAAAAACTGTTTTTT	CASSQQGVGEKLFF	many	TRBJ1-4	NA	TRBV3-1
TGCGCCAGCAGCTTGGCCACTCTGGAGCCCTACGAGCAGTACTTC	CASSLATLEPYEQYF	many	TRBJ2-7	NA	TRBV5-1
TGTGCCAGCAGCCAAGTTGGCCTCTACGAGCAGTACTTC	CASSQVGLYEQYF	NA	TRBJ2-7	NA	TRBV4-2
TGTGCCAGTAGTGGGGACAGGGGGCGGCAAGAGACCCAGTACTTC	CASSGDRGRQETQYF	many	TRBJ2-5	TRBD1	TRBV19
TGTGCCAGCAGTCCCTTTCGCGGGAGCTCCTACGAGCAGTACTTC	CASSPFRGSSYEQYF	NA	TRBJ2-7	TRBD2	TRBV27
TGTGCCACCAGCAGAGACAGGATAGATTCACCCCTCCACTTT	CATSRDRIDSPLHF	few	TRBJ1-6	NA	TRBV15
TGTGCCAGCAGTCCCCGGACAGGAACCTACGAGCAGTACTTC	CASSPRTGTYEQYF	many	TRBJ2-7	TRBD1	TRBV12-3/TRBV12-4
TGCAGTGCCGGAAGTCCGCGCGTCACCTACGAGCAGTACTTC	CSAGSPRVTYEQYF	many	TRBJ2-7	NA	TRBV20-1
TGCGCCAGCAGGGGGCGAGGCACAGATACGCAGTATTTT	CASRGRGTDTQYF	few	TRBJ2-3	NA	TRBV5-1
TGTGCCAGCAGCCTCACGACCCTCTATGGCTACACCTTC	CASSLTTLYGYTF	many	TRBJ1-2	NA	TRBV7-9
TGCAGTGCCACATCAGGGGACAAAAGCACAGATACGCAGTATTTT	CSATSGDKSTDTQYF	many	TRBJ2-3	NA	TRBV20-1
TGTGCCAGCGATTTGACTAGCGGGAGAGAGGGCTACGAGCAGTACTTC	CASDLTSGREGYEQYF	NA	TRBJ2-7	TRBD2	TRBV6-2/TRBV6-3
TGTGCCACCTGCCAGACTAGCGGGAGGGCCAGACTTGAGCAGTTCTTC	CATCQTSGRARLEQFF	many	TRBJ2-1	TRBD2	TRBV24-1
TGTGCCAGCAGTGACCTAGCGGGAGGGGATACGCAGTATTTT	CASSDLAGGDTQYF	many	TRBJ2-3	TRBD2	TRBV6-1
TGTGCCAGCAGCTTGACGACAGGATCGGGAGAAAAACTGTTTTTT	CASSLTTGSGEKLFF	many	TRBJ1-4	NA	TRBV7-2
TGCGCCAGCAGCCAAGATCCGGGACAGATCGGAGGTAGCAATCAGCCCCAGCATTTT	CASSQDPGQIGGSNQPQHF	once	TRBJ1-5	TRBD1	TRBV4-1
TGTGCCAGCAGGGCAATTCGCATTAGGTACGAGCAGTACTTC	CASRAIRIRYEQYF	NA	TRBJ2-7	NA	TRBV28
TGCGCCAGCAAGTCCGGACAGGGAGCGTACGAGCAGTACTTC	CASKSGQGAYEQYF	many	TRBJ2-7	TRBD1	TRBV5-1
TGCGCCAGCAGCCAAGAGGAAGGGGATAATGCCTATGGCTACACCTTC	CASSQEEGDNAYGYTF	NA	TRBJ1-2	NA	TRBV4-1
TGTGCCAGCAGCCAGGACAGGGGTGGACTACGCTATGGCTACACCTTC	CASSQDRGGLRYGYTF	few	TRBJ1-2	TRBD1	TRBV5-6
TGTGCCAGCGGGGCCACCTGGACTGAAGCTTTCTTT	CASGATWTEAFF	many	TRBJ1-1	NA	TRBV2
TGTGCCAGCAGAGCCGTTGCGAGCGGGAGGGCCTGGACCGGGGAGCTGTTTTTT	CASRAVASGRAWTGELFF	NA	TRBJ2-2	TRBD2	TRBV27
TGTGCCAGCAGTTCGATTAGCGGGAGGGGCTCCTACAATGAGCAGTTCTTC	CASSSISGRGSYNEQFF	many	TRBJ2-1	TRBD2	TRBV12-3/TRBV12-4
TGTGCCAGCAGAGTTAGGGAGGTCGCTGAAGCTTTCTTT	CASRVREVAEAFF	many	TRBJ1-1	NA	TRBV6-1
TGTGCCAGCAGTAGCCGGGAGGGGTACTCACCCCTCCACTTT	CASSSREGYSPLHF	NA	TRBJ1-6	NA	TRBV9
TGCAGTGCTAGACCGGGACTGCCCCTTGAGGATGAGCAGTTCTTC	CSARPGLPLEDEQFF	many	TRBJ2-1	NA	TRBV20-1
TGTGCCAGCCGCTTAAAGGGACAGATATACAATGAGCAGTTCTTC	CASRLKGQIYNEQFF	NA	TRBJ2-1	TRBD1	TRBV7-9